Sequencing of this T cell receptor beta chain was carried out in a study of blood T cell repertoires in COVID-19. The table came from immunoSEQ multiplex PCR; TCRdb's copy has only in-frame clones and leaves some out. This table holds about 30,000 clones, 70% to 90% found once. This clone was counted a few times. Sequences were obtained from peripheral blood. This TCR was recovered from a man older than 75 with active COVID-19.

CDR3 protein: CASSFGTGGNTIYF. The DNA for the CDR3 is TGCGCCAGCAGCTTCGGGACAGGAGGAAACACCATATATTTT. The V gene is TRBV5-1, the J gene TRBJ1-3; 8 positions agree with TRBD1. Trimming at V came to 2 bases and at J to 4 bases, leaving 2 bases not matched to a gene. The CDR3 runs 14 residues. Germline-derived CDR1 and CDR2 are SGHRS and YFSETQ.